These 16 T cell receptor beta chains share one sample of origin, sequenced in a study of blood T cell repertoires in COVID-19. Produced via immunoSEQ multiplex PCR; TCRdb's table is partial and in-frame only. The repertoire has around 160,000 clones, 85% to 90% of them found once; the top ten carry about 2.3%. What was sequenced was peripheral blood. The receptors stem from a human donor in a cohort sampled during active COVID-19.

This clone was recorded at least ten times. The rearrangement joins TRBV27 to TRBJ1-3; TRBD1 matches at 12 bases. This CDR3 is built from 17 residues. In germline, CDR1 is MNHEY, CDR2 SMNVEV (reference sequence). The V segment lost 2 bases and the J segment 6 bases; nucleotides outside the gene matches: 8. The CDR3 is CASSLGGQGAYVNTIYF. The CDR3 nucleotides are TGTGCCAGCAGTTTAGGGGGACAGGGGGCCTATGTAAACACCATATATTTT.

This rearrangement joins TRBV18 to TRBJ1-2; TRBD1 matches at 12 bases. V shed 3 bases and J 7 bases; nucleotides not matched to a gene: 6. From germline, CDR1 is KGHSH and CDR2 LQKENI. The CDR3 consists of 15 residues. The CDR3 region is CASSPAGTGGFGYTF. CDR3 nucleotide sequence: TGTGCCAGCTCACCGGCCGGGACAGGGGGCTTTGGCTACACCTTC.

V and J are TRBV4-3 and TRBJ2-2; D may be TRBD2 (7 bases). V gave up 1 base and J gave up 5 bases, with 20 bases separating them. Germline lookup yields CDR1 LGHNA and CDR2 YSLEER. The CDR3 consists of 18 residues. The chain's CDR3 is CASSQVPWGGQATGELFF. Here the CDR3 DNA reads TGCGCCAGCAGCCAAGTACCTTGGGGGGGACAAGCAACCGGGGAGCTGTTTTTT.

The table lists this clone with a few counts. V is TRBV28 and J is TRBJ2-7; a possible D gene is TRBD1 (6 bases). Trimming left V 7 bases short and J 5 bases short, with 24 bases between. CDR1 and CDR2 from the germline V gene are MDHEN and SYDVKM. CDR3 length: 16 amino acids. The CDR3 loop reads CASTTIIGGRENEQYF. CDR3 nucleotide sequence: TGTGCCAGCACTACGATTATTGGGGGCAGAGAAAACGAGCAGTACTTC.

The rearrangement joins TRBV7-2 to TRBJ2-5, with 7 nucleotides matching TRBD1. Per the germline V gene, CDR1 is SGHTA and CDR2 is FQGNSA. The CDR3 totals 14 residues. The V and J ends lost 3 bases and 2 bases, in that order; junction bases with no gene match: 3. DNA of the CDR3: TGTGCCAGCAGCTTGCAACAGGGGCAAGAGACCCAGTACTTC. This gives the protein CASSLQQGQETQYF.

CDR3 nucleotides: TGCAGCGTTGGGATCGGGCGGGATGGCGAGCAGTACTTC. This encodes CSVGIGRDGEQYF. The chain links TRBV29-1 to TRBJ2-7, with D possibly being TRBD2 (6 bases). There are 13 residues in the CDR3. CDR1 is SQVTM and CDR2 is ANQGSEA in the germline V gene. V lost 4 bases to trimming and J lost 6 bases, with 16 bases between them.

The V gene is TRBV2, the J gene TRBJ2-2; 8 nucleotides agree with TRBD1. This CDR3 has 17 residues. Germline V gene data show CDR1 as SNHLY and CDR2 as FYNNEI. With V trimmed by 1 base and J by 6 bases, 10 bases remained unmatched. The CDR3 nucleotides are TGTGCCAGCAGTGAAGGGACAGGGATTCGAGTTGCCGGGGAGCTGTTTTTT. This sequence encodes CASSEGTGIRVAGELFF. The whole variable domain, remainder taken from reference TRBV2 and TRBJ2-2, is EPEVTQTPSHQVTQMGQEVILRCVPISNHLYFYWYRQILGQKVEFLVSFYNNEISEKSEIFDDQFSVERPDGSNFTLKIRSTKLEDSAMYFCASSEGTGIRVAGELFFGEGSRLTVL.

This clone was picked up one time. The rearrangement uses TRBV7-3 and TRBJ2-3; TRBD2 aligns across 7 bases. The germline gives CDR1 SGHTA, CDR2 FQGTGA. The CDR3 has 16 residues. Germline trimming cut 8 bases from V and 1 base from J; bases unmatched to any gene: 12. CDR3 in amino acids: CASSLAGTIGTDTQYF. CDR3 nucleotides: TGTGCCAGCTCATTAGCGGGCACCATAGGCACAGATACGCAGTATTTT.

The J gene is TRBJ1-4, the V gene TRBV2; the match to TRBD1 covers 10 bases. The CDR3 sequence is 14 residues long. The germline V gene has CDR1 SNHLY and CDR2 FYNNEI. The V segment lost 7 bases and the J segment 7 bases; nucleotides outside the gene matches: 6. In DNA form, the CDR3 reads TGTGCCAGCATAACCGGGACAGGGGTTGAAAAACTGTTTTTT. Encoded protein: CASITGTGVEKLFF.

The chain couples TRBV30 to TRBJ1-1; D unclear. V was pared by 4 bases and J by 0 bases, with 9 bases between. The germline gives CDR1 GTSNPN, CDR2 SVGIG (reference sequence). This CDR3 has 13 residues. The CDR3 region is CAWTLRMNTEAFF. As DNA, the CDR3 is TGTGCCTGGACCCTACGCATGAACACTGAAGCTTTCTTT. Supplemented by reference TRBV30 and TRBJ1-1, the full variable domain reads SQTIHQWPATLVQPVGSPLSLECTVEGTSNPNLYWYRQAAGRGLQLLFYSVGIGQISSEVPQNLSASRPQDRQFILSSKKLLLSDSGFYLCAWTLRMNTEAFFGQGTRLTVV.

This chain uses TRBV6-5 with TRBJ2-4, with 9 bases aligning to TRBD1. The J segment lost 4 bases and the V segment lost 4 bases, leaving 2 bases of the junction unmatched. The CDR3 runs 14 residues. CDR1 and CDR2 (germline): MNHEY, SVGAGI. CDR3 region: CASSWDREKNIQYF. DNA for the CDR3: TGTGCCAGCAGTTGGGACAGGGAAAAAAACATTCAGTACTTC.

This chain joins TRBV27 and TRBJ2-5; 7 nucleotides line up with TRBD1. CDR1 is MNHEY, CDR2 SMNVEV, per germline (reference sequence). The CDR3 runs to 14 residues. The J segment lost 3 bases and the V segment lost 6 bases, leaving 7 bases of the junction unmatched. For the CDR3, the DNA is TGTGCCAGCAGGCTTTTAGACAGGGAAGAGACCCAGTACTTC. This sequence encodes CASRLLDREETQYF.

V gene TRBV28 combines with J gene TRBJ1-5, with 9 bases lining up with TRBD1. The CDR3 loop spans 14 amino acids. J lost 3 bases, V lost 6 bases, and 3 bases had no gene match. CDR1 and CDR2 (germline): MDHEN, SYDVKM. CDR3 residues: CASRTGGHNQPQHF. The CDR3 DNA reads TGTGCCAGCAGAACAGGGGGCCACAATCAGCCCCAGCATTTT.

The chain is built from TRBV7-2 and TRBJ2-2; maybe TRBD1 (6 bases). V was clipped by 5 bases and J by 0 bases, with 10 bases between them. The CDR3 sequence is 15 residues long. CDR1 and CDR2 (germline): SGHTA, FQGNSA. The CDR3 DNA sequence: TGTGCCAGCAGCCTTGGACAGCCGAACACCGGGGAGCTGTTTTTT. Residues: CASSLGQPNTGELFF. The full variable domain, its missing parts supplied by reference TRBV7-2 and TRBJ2-2, is GAGVSQSPSNKVTEKGKDVELRCDPISGHTALYWYRQSLGQGLEFLIYFQGNSAPDKSGLPSDRFSAERTGGSVSTLTIQRTQQEDSAVYLCASSLGQPNTGELFFGEGSRLTVL.

The chain is built from TRBV6-5 and TRBJ2-2; D may be TRBD1 (5 bases). Germline CDR1 is MNHEY and CDR2 is SVGAGI. Trimming shortened V by 6 bases and J by 0 bases, and 11 bases separated the two germline ends. The CDR3 has 15 residues. The CDR3 here is CASRVTVANTGELFF. DNA for the CDR3: TGTGCCAGCAGGGTGACAGTCGCGAACACCGGGGAGCTGTTTTTT.

V is TRBV29-1 and J is TRBJ2-4; D is unresolved. The V end lost 4 bases, the J end lost 1 base, and 8 bases lay between the germline ends. The germline V gene encodes CDR1 SQVTM and CDR2 ANQGSEA. The CDR3 runs to 13 residues. The CDR3 bases are TGCAGCGTTGCTGAGAGGGCCAAAAACATTCAGTACTTC. It is translated as CSVAERAKNIQYF.